This TCR beta chain is from a study of shared clonotypes between healthy human individuals. Study findings and constraints: Clonotypes not shared had lower generation probabilities than those common to all four donors.

Replicate PCRs from sorted subsets contained about 200 ng DNA, which is tens of thousands of T cell genomes. Here immunoSEQ multiplex PCR was the method, and the copy in TCRdb shows in-frame clones only, minus some. The table records some 2,500,000 clones, 93% of them present only once. Germline CDR1 reads MNHNS; CDR2 reads SASEGT. V was clipped by 2 bases and J by 0 bases, with 7 bases between them. CDR3 length equals 15 residues. Adults of Caucasian background living in Nashville, Tennessee made up all donors. Points on this clone: Its specificity is not known.

This receptor was taken from a man between 18 and 29 years old in good health. Some clones in this sample may be carry-over from other donors' samples. V is TRBV6-1 and J is TRBJ2-2; D is undetermined. Material: naive CD4+ T cells from PBMCs. Subset defined: CD45RA+ positively selected. In DNA, the CDR3 is TGTGCCAGCAGTGAACCGCTCCCGAACACCGGGGAGCTGTTTTTT. This gives the protein CASSEPLPNTGELFF.